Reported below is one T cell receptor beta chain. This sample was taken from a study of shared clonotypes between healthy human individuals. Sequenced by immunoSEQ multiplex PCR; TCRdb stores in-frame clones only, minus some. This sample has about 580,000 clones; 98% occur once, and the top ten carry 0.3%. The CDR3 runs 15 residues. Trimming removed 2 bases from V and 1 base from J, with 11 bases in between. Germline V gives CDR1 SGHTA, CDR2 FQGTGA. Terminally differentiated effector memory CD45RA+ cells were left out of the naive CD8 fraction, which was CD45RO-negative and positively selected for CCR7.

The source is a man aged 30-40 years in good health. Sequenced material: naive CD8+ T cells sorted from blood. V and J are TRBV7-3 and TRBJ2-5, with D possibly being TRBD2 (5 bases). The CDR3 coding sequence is TGTGCCAGCAGCTTAGAGGGTTACTCCCAAGAGACCCAGTACTTC. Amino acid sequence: CASSLEGYSQETQYF.